Reported below is one T cell receptor beta chain. 60 Vbeta and 13 Jbeta primers were used in PCR. The assay was immunoSEQ multiplex PCR, and TCRdb's table has in-frame clones only and misses some. The sample records some 120,000 clones, over 75% being singletons. This sample is part of a study of cytomegalovirus exposure and HLA in healthy donors. The trim removed 10 bases at V and 7 bases at J, leaving 12 bases unmatched. The germline CDR1 and CDR2 sequences are SNHLY and FYNNEI. This CDR3 is 14 amino acids long. The source is a woman between 18 and 29 years old in good health and CMV-seronegative. The sequencing sample was made of PBMCs. The J gene is TRBJ1-2, the V gene TRBV2, with 10 bases fitting TRBD1. The DNA of the CDR3 is TGTGCCACCTCCATTTCCGGGACAGGGGCTGGCTACACCTTC. This sequence encodes CATSISGTGAGYTF.